Listed below are T cell receptor beta chains from one sample, sequenced in a study of immune evolution from preneoplasia to lung adenocarcinoma. The data were produced by immunoSEQ multiplex PCR, yet TCRdb's version contains in-frame clones alone and is incomplete. This sample has about 5,300 clones, with almost 80% found just once. Sample: FFPE normal lung tissue adjacent to the tumor. The receptor source for this set is a person between 60 and 69 years old with lung adenocarcinoma. Each CDR3 is given with its conserved first and last residue.

j_call | v_call | cdr3_aa
TRBJ1-5 | TRBV6-6 | CASRDRGDQPQHF
TRBJ2-2 | TRBV5-1 | CASRGQGGTGELFF
TRBJ2-5 | TRBV15 | CAIRDTGQETQYF
TRBJ2-5 | TRBV30 | CAWKRGGAFQETQYF
TRBJ1-1 | TRBV2 | CARGGDRGRLTEAFF
TRBJ2-1 | TRBV2 | CASRGGDGSYNEQFF
TRBJ2-2 | TRBV19 | CASSIYSRFPGELFF
TRBJ2-5 | TRBV19 | CANSPSQGTQYF
TRBJ2-2 | TRBV19 | CASSNIQGANTGELFF
TRBJ2-1 | TRBV15 | CATSSPGLAEVNEQFF
TRBJ2-1 | TRBV2 | CAGLAGAPSYNEQFF
TRBJ2-5 | TRBV2 | CASTAATETQYF
TRBJ2-7 | TRBV4-2 | CASSQDGTSGTYEQYF
TRBJ2-1 | TRBV28 | CASRSGTSGLMSGHNEQFF
TRBJ2-5 | TRBV2 | CASSEGSHGETQYF
TRBJ2-7 | TRBV28 | CASSPGVTGSYEQYF
TRBJ2-1 | TRBV6-5 | CASRRTSGGNEQFF
TRBJ2-2 | TRBV7-9 | CASSWSQDGELFF
TRBJ1-2 | TRBV28 | CASSAGFSRSGYGYTF
TRBJ2-1 | TRBV5-1 | CASSFGDFYNEQFF
TRBJ2-2 | TRBV6-4 | CASRFRSSGELFF
TRBJ2-5 | TRBV28 | CASSEQRDIQETQYF
TRBJ2-2 | TRBV7-9 | CASSPPARGPTGELFF
TRBJ2-1 | TRBV27 | CASSLIGSYNEQFF
TRBJ2-7 | TRBV29-1 | CSVGDPLYEQYF
TRBJ2-5 | TRBV27 | CASSSLGTQYF
TRBJ2-1 | TRBV4-1 | CASSQEGLVGWNEQFF
TRBJ2-2 | TRBV27 | CASKVLGERTGELFF
TRBJ2-3 | TRBV19 | CASSILPGTDTQYF